The rows below give T cell receptor beta chains drawn from one sample of a study of post-analysis software for immune sequencing data. TCRdb fed the PCR reads into MiXCR, producing one record per CDR3 protein. The sample has about 760,000 distinct CDR3 sequences; less than 35% are singletons. Sequencing was carried out using blood. These receptors came from a girl aged 5-17 years with multiple sclerosis. Each CDR3 is given with its conserved first and last residue. A D gene is named only where the DNA matches it firmly. The size of a clone is reported for some rows only, either as once, few or many, or as a class for expanded clones.

J gene: TRBJ1-2; clone size: few; D gene: NA; CDR3 length: 16; V gene: TRBV15; CDR3 protein: CATSRSTRRRLYGYTF; CDR3 DNA: TGTGCCACCAGCAGATCCACTCGACGGAGGCTCTATGGCTACACCTTC
J gene: TRBJ1-1; clone size: NA; D gene: NA; CDR3 length: 13; V gene: TRBV5-1; CDR3 protein: CASSSELNTEAFF; CDR3 DNA: TGCGCCAGCAGCTCGGAGTTGAACACTGAAGCTTTCTTT
J gene: TRBJ2-7; clone size: NA; D gene: TRBD1; CDR3 length: 16; V gene: TRBV15; CDR3 protein: CATSRDRTGGFYEQYF; CDR3 DNA: TGTGCCACCAGCAGAGATCGGACAGGGGGCTTCTACGAGCAGTACTTC
J gene: TRBJ2-4; clone size: few; D gene: NA; CDR3 length: 17; V gene: TRBV5-1; CDR3 protein: CASSLARTATGGDIQYF; CDR3 DNA: TGCGCCAGCAGCTTGGCACGGACCGCGACGGGGGGCGACATTCAGTACTTC
J gene: TRBJ2-7; clone size: NA; D gene: TRBD1; CDR3 length: 16; V gene: TRBV10-3; CDR3 protein: CATSEVKTGGAYEQYF; CDR3 DNA: TGTGCCACCAGTGAGGTGAAGACAGGGGGGGCCTACGAGCAGTACTTC
J gene: TRBJ2-3; clone size: NA; D gene: NA; CDR3 length: 14; V gene: TRBV7-8; CDR3 protein: CASSPLLGTDTQYF; CDR3 DNA: TGTGCCAGCAGCCCCTTGCTTGGCACAGATACGCAGTATTTT
J gene: TRBJ2-7; clone size: NA; D gene: TRBD1; CDR3 length: 15; V gene: TRBV15; CDR3 protein: CATSGGQGSSYEQYF; CDR3 DNA: TGTGCCACCAGCGGTGGACAGGGCTCTTCCTACGAGCAGTACTTC
J gene: TRBJ1-4; clone size: NA; D gene: TRBD1; CDR3 length: 18; V gene: TRBV9; CDR3 protein: CASSVGMGQGANNERLFF; CDR3 DNA: TGTGCTAGCAGCGTGGGGATGGGACAGGGTGCTAATAATGAAAGACTGTTTTTT
J gene: TRBJ2-3; clone size: few; D gene: TRBD1; CDR3 length: 15; V gene: TRBV5-1; CDR3 protein: CASSWRGQGGDTQYF; CDR3 DNA: TGCGCCAGCAGCTGGAGGGGACAGGGAGGAGATACGCAGTATTTT
J gene: TRBJ2-6; clone size: few; D gene: TRBD2; CDR3 length: 18; V gene: TRBV27; CDR3 protein: CASRTRAPGGTGANVLTF; CDR3 DNA: TGTGCCAGCAGAACACGGGCTCCGGGGGGGACTGGGGCCAACGTCCTGACTTTC
J gene: TRBJ2-7; clone size: NA; D gene: NA; CDR3 length: 14; V gene: TRBV6-2/TRBV6-3; CDR3 protein: CASSWAQGLYEQYF; CDR3 DNA: TGTGCCAGCAGCTGGGCGCAGGGGCTCTACGAGCAGTACTTC
J gene: TRBJ2-6; clone size: NA; D gene: NA; CDR3 length: 15; V gene: TRBV6-5; CDR3 protein: CASSYRQSGANTLTF; CDR3 DNA: TGTGCCAGCAGTTACAGGCAGTCTGGGGCCAACACCCTGACTTTC
J gene: TRBJ2-3; clone size: few; D gene: NA; CDR3 length: 15; V gene: TRBV28; CDR3 protein: CASSLLGDWGDTQYF; CDR3 DNA: TGTGCCAGCAGTTTATTGGGGGACTGGGGAGATACGCAGTATTTT
J gene: TRBJ1-5; clone size: NA; D gene: NA; CDR3 length: 14; V gene: TRBV28; CDR3 protein: CASREDRPDQPQHF; CDR3 DNA: TGTGCCAGCAGGGAGGACAGACCCGATCAGCCCCAGCATTTT
J gene: TRBJ2-7; clone size: few; D gene: TRBD2; CDR3 length: 13; V gene: TRBV20-1; CDR3 protein: CSSTNPSGYEQYF; CDR3 DNA: TGCAGTTCCACCAATCCTAGCGGCTACGAGCAGTACTTC
J gene: TRBJ2-2; clone size: few; D gene: NA; CDR3 length: 16; V gene: TRBV5-1; CDR3 protein: CASSLGQAVNTGELFF; CDR3 DNA: TGCGCCAGCAGCTTGGGGCAGGCCGTAAACACCGGGGAGCTGTTTTTT
J gene: TRBJ2-7; clone size: NA; D gene: TRBD2; CDR3 length: 16; V gene: TRBV25-1; CDR3 protein: CASSEWGGDSYNEQYF; CDR3 DNA: TGTGCCAGCAGTGAATGGGGGGGGGACTCCTACAATGAGCAGTACTTC
J gene: TRBJ2-3; clone size: many; D gene: TRBD1; CDR3 length: 14; V gene: TRBV5-1; CDR3 protein: CASSSGQGGDTQYF; CDR3 DNA: TGCGCCAGCAGCTCGGGACAGGGTGGGGATACGCAGTATTTT
J gene: TRBJ1-5; clone size: few; D gene: NA; CDR3 length: 14; V gene: TRBV4-2; CDR3 protein: CASRGTVGDQPQHF; CDR3 DNA: TGTGCCAGCAGGGGGACCGTTGGGGATCAGCCCCAGCATTTT
J gene: TRBJ1-2; clone size: NA; D gene: TRBD1; CDR3 length: 13; V gene: TRBV6-6; CDR3 protein: CASRGQAKNGYTF; CDR3 DNA: TGTGCCAGCAGAGGACAGGCCAAAAATGGCTACACCTTC
J gene: TRBJ1-1; clone size: NA; D gene: NA; CDR3 length: 14; V gene: TRBV20-1; CDR3 protein: CSGVAGGSATEAFF; CDR3 DNA: TGCAGTGGTGTCGCGGGGGGGTCGGCCACTGAAGCTTTCTTT
J gene: TRBJ2-5; clone size: NA; D gene: NA; CDR3 length: 16; V gene: TRBV5-1; CDR3 protein: CASGLSARQSQETQYF; CDR3 DNA: TGCGCCAGCGGATTGTCAGCGAGACAATCACAAGAGACCCAGTACTTC
J gene: TRBJ2-7; clone size: once; D gene: NA; CDR3 length: 13; V gene: TRBV10-3; CDR3 protein: CAISEQQGHEQYF; CDR3 DNA: TGTGCCATCAGTGAACAACAGGGCCACGAGCAGTACTTC
J gene: TRBJ1-2; clone size: few; D gene: NA; CDR3 length: 13; V gene: TRBV6-5; CDR3 protein: CASRLSPSNGCTF; CDR3 DNA: TGTGCCAGCCGGCTCAGTCCGTCGAATGGCTGCACCTTC
J gene: TRBJ1-1; clone size: NA; D gene: NA; CDR3 length: 12; V gene: TRBV20-1; CDR3 protein: CSATRGNTEAFF; CDR3 DNA: TGCAGTGCTACTAGGGGTAACACTGAAGCTTTCTTT
J gene: TRBJ2-3; clone size: few; D gene: TRBD2; CDR3 length: 16; V gene: TRBV6-1; CDR3 protein: CASSEEAGGNTDTQYF; CDR3 DNA: TGTGCCAGCAGTGAAGAGGCGGGGGGAAACACAGATACGCAGTATTTT